This passage covers 15 T cell receptor beta chains from one sample sequenced in a study of T cells in Graves' hyperthyroidism and ophthalmopathy. RNA transcripts provided the source from which TCR beta CDR3 regions were amplified. The TCR CDR3 was amplified in a first-round RT-PCR using the HTBI primer set. MiXCR, applied by TCRdb to the multiplex PCR reads, yields one record per CDR3 protein. The sample contains some 690,000 distinct CDR3 sequences, approximately 15% of which appear only once. Sample: blood. The receptors were gathered from a man aged 50-60 years with Graves' hyperthyroidism.

This clonotype was detected a few times. V and J are TRBV5-1 and TRBJ1-2; 7 bases are a match to TRBD1. Germline CDR1 and CDR2: SGHRS and YFSETQ. CDR3 length: 17 residues. The ends lost 4 bases at V and 2 bases at J; junction bases unmatched: 14. CDR3 protein: CASSREPGQTLNYGYTF. As DNA, the CDR3 is TGCGCCAGCAGCCGAGAACCGGGACAGACCTTAAACTATGGCTACACCTTC.

This clonotype was recorded once. The chain links TRBV28 to TRBJ2-2; no reliable D call. Deletions cut 7 bases from V and 7 bases from J, with 16 bases between. Germline V lookup: CDR1 MDHEN, CDR2 SYDVKM. The CDR3 extends over 14 amino acids. The chain's CDR3 is CASTPSWAVGELFF. The CDR3 DNA is TGTGCCAGCACCCCCTCATGGGCGGTCGGGGAGCTGTTTTTT.

The chain joins TRBV10-2 to TRBJ2-1, with 8 positions matching TRBD2. V trimming: 0 bases; J trimming: 7 bases; junction bases outside the gene matches: 11. CDR1 is WSHSY, CDR2 SAAADI, per germline. This CDR3 spans 17 amino acids. The CDR3 spells CASSESILAGNPNEQFF. In nucleotides, the CDR3 is TGCGCCAGCAGTGAGTCGATCCTAGCGGGTAATCCGAATGAGCAGTTCTTC.

This chain uses TRBV5-5 with TRBJ2-5, with 10 bases lining up with TRBD2. Germline V gene sequence: CDR1 SGHKS, CDR2 YYEKEE (reference sequence). Unmatched junction bases numbered 13, after V lost 4 bases and J lost 4 bases. The CDR3 is made up of 17 amino acids. The CDR3 bases are TGTGCCAGCAGCCGCGGGACCGGGACTAGCGCCGGAGAGACCCAGTACTTC. Its translation: CASSRGTGTSAGETQYF.

As regards this clonotype: This could be a read error, since a much larger clone is one nucleotide away. The chain has TRBV29-1 and TRBJ1-1; TRBD1 aligns across 10 bases. After removal of 6 bases from V and 4 bases from J, the junction contained 5 bases not matched to a gene. The germline V gene has CDR1 SQVTM and CDR2 ANQGSEA. CDR3 length: 13 residues. DNA of the CDR3: TGCAGCGTGGCGGGGACAGGGGCCACTGAAGCTTTCTTT. Protein product: CSVAGTGATEAFF.

J is TRBJ2-5 and V is TRBV5-4; D not certain. Between the trimmed V and J ends, which lost 1 base and 4 bases, there was a span of 8 bases. The germline V gene encodes CDR1 SGHNT and CDR2 YYREEE (reference sequence). The CDR3 length is 13 residues. The CDR3 here is CASSLRAVETQYF. CDR3 sequence (DNA): TGTGCCAGCAGCTTGAGGGCGGTAGAGACCCAGTACTTC.

This clonotype came up a few times. The rearrangement uses TRBV6-5 and TRBJ2-5; 7 nucleotides match TRBD2. Germline V CDR1 and CDR2: MNHEY, SVGAGI. The CDR3 is 13 residues long. The V gene end was trimmed by 1 base and the J gene end by 5 bases; junction bases not matched to a gene: 1. The CDR3 sequence is CASSYWEGETQYF. The CDR3 DNA reads as TGTGCCAGCAGTTACTGGGAGGGGGAGACCCAGTACTTC.

Regarding this clonotype: This may stem from a read error, because a much larger clone lies one nucleotide away. The V gene is TRBV5-1, the J gene TRBJ1-4; D unclear. The germline V and J ends were trimmed by 4 bases and 1 base, with 14 bases remaining between them. Germline CDR1 and CDR2: SGHRS and YFSETQ. The CDR3 is 16 residues long. This chain's CDR3 is CASSRRAGITNEKLFF. For the CDR3, the DNA is TGCGCCAGCAGCCGCCGGGCAGGAATAACTAATGAAAAACTGTTTTTT.

This clonotype came up many times. V and J are TRBV6-1 and TRBJ1-1; D ambiguous. The CDR3 contains 15 residues. CDR1 is MNHNS, CDR2 SASEGT, per germline. Trimming removed 6 bases at V and 1 base at J, with 15 bases between. The CDR3 protein is CASSLRQTKNTEAFF. The DNA for the CDR3 is TGTGCCAGCAGCTTAAGGCAGACTAAGAACACTGAAGCTTTCTTT.

This clonotype has at least ten counts. The chain is built from TRBV5-1 and TRBJ2-1, with TRBD2 matching 11 bases. This CDR3 has 15 amino acids. V lost 4 bases, J lost 5 bases, and 5 bases stayed unmatched. Germline values: CDR1 SGHRS, CDR2 YFSETQ. The CDR3 loop reads CASSPGLAANNEQFF. CDR3 coding DNA: TGCGCCAGCAGCCCGGGACTAGCGGCAAACAATGAGCAGTTCTTC.

This clonotype was recorded only once. The rearrangement links TRBV9 to TRBJ1-2, with D maybe TRBD1 (6 bases). From germline, CDR1 is SGDLS and CDR2 YYNGEE. The CDR3 runs to 15 residues. V was trimmed by 7 bases and J by 8 bases, leaving 24 bases between them. The CDR3: CASQNTHREVEGYTF. For the CDR3, the DNA is TGTGCCAGCCAAAATACTCACAGGGAAGTGGAAGGCTACACCTTC. Filled out from reference TRBV9 and TRBJ1-2, the complete variable domain reads DSGVTQTPKHLITATGQRVTLRCSPRSGDLSVYWYQQSLDQGLQFLIQYYNGEERAKGNILERFSAQQFPDLHSELNLSSLELGDSALYFCASQNTHREVEGYTFGSGTRLTVV.

The J gene is TRBJ2-7, the V gene TRBV6-1, with D possibly TRBD2 on 5 matching bases. The germline V and J ends were trimmed by 8 bases and 0 bases, with 11 bases remaining between them. The CDR3 contains 13 residues. Germline CDR1 is MNHNS and CDR2 is SASEGT. Written as DNA, the CDR3 is TGTGCCAGCGGCCCGGGGTACTCCTACGAGCAGTACTTC. Translation gives CASGPGYSYEQYF.

This clonotype was counted a few times. The rearrangement links TRBV20-1 to TRBJ2-7; 10 positions match TRBD2. The CDR3 extends over 16 amino acids. V gave up 0 bases and J gave up 3 bases; unmatched junction bases: 8. Germline-derived CDR1 and CDR2 are DFQATT and SNEGSKA (reference sequence). CDR3 sequence (DNA): TGCAGTGCTAGAGAGTGGACTAGCGGTCTTTTCTACGAGCAGTACTTC. Residues: CSAREWTSGLFYEQYF.

A few counts support this clonotype. The V call is TRBV7-3, the J call TRBJ2-2; 7 bases align to TRBD1. Germline values: CDR1 SGHTA, CDR2 FQGTGA. The CDR3 is made up of 17 amino acids. The ends lost 5 bases at V and 2 bases at J; junction bases unmatched: 11. Here the CDR3 DNA reads TGTGCCAGCAGCAACCGGGACAGTTTTCTCAACACCGGGGAGCTGTTTTTT. Its translation: CASSNRDSFLNTGELFF.

The chain uses TRBV3-1 and TRBJ2-1, with TRBD2 matching over 10 bases. The CDR3 is made up of 15 amino acids. Germline trimming cut 6 bases from V and 5 bases from J; bases unmatched to any gene: 7. Germline-derived CDR1 and CDR2 are LGHDT and YNNKEL (reference sequence). Here the CDR3 DNA reads TGTGCCAGCAGGCGAACTAGCGGGATTAACAATGAGCAGTTCTTC. Amino acid sequence: CASRRTSGINNEQFF.